This TCR beta chain came from a study of blood T cell repertoires in COVID-19. Study background: Samples representing acute and convalescent COVID-19 were sourced from the United States, Italy and Spain.

Profiled with immunoSEQ multiplex PCR; TCRdb holds only in-frame clones, not every one. The table lists about 170,000 clones, 84% of them singletons, with approximately 11% in the top ten. Trimming cost V 8 bases and J 3 bases, with 20 bases left between them. The germline V gene encodes CDR1 MGHDK and CDR2 SYGVNS. The CDR3 sequence is 16 residues long. Sequenced input: peripheral blood. This rearrangement joins TRBV25-1 to TRBJ1-5; perhaps TRBD1 as D (5 bases). The sequence was collected from a man aged 65 to 85 with active or convalescent COVID-19. CDR3 amino acids: CASPSVGGRLNQPQHF. The CDR3 nucleotides read TGTGCCAGCCCTTCCGTCGGGGGACGGCTCAATCAGCCCCAGCATTTT. Supplemented by reference TRBV25-1 and TRBJ1-5, the full variable domain reads EADIYQTPRYLVIGTGKKITLECSQTMGHDKMYWYQQDPGMELHLIHYSYGVNSTEKGDLSSESTVSRIRTEHFPLTLESARPSHTSQYLCASPSVGGRLNQPQHFGDGTRLSIL.